A selection of T cell receptor beta chains follows, all from one sample in a study of CD8+ T cells in alopecia areata. TCRdb keeps only in-frame clones here, not all; method: immunoSEQ multiplex PCR. The data contain 100,000 to 150,000 clones, roughly 58% of them singletons. The sample consisted of CD4+ T cells sorted from blood, taken at week 0. These receptor sequences come from a human donor with alopecia areata. Both conserved end residues are part of each CDR3. Each record gives: J gene, D gene, clone size, V gene, CDR3 protein, CDR3 DNA. D genes are given only for firm matches. Size values are once, few and many counts, or a class for expanded clones, and some rows have none.

TRBJ2-5 | NA | few | TRBV6-6 | CASRAGFQETQYF | TGTGCCAGCAGGGCAGGGTTCCAAGAGACCCAGTACTTC
TRBJ2-1 | TRBD2 | NA | TRBV5-1 | CASSLAPSGRANEQFF | TGCGCCAGCAGCTTGGCCCCTAGCGGGAGGGCCAATGAGCAGTTCTTC
TRBJ2-1 | TRBD2 | NA | TRBV30 | CAWRAGGSYNEQFF | TGTGCCTGGAGAGCGGGGGGGTCCTACAATGAGCAGTTCTTC
TRBJ1-5 | TRBD1 | NA | TRBV27 | CASSLGEGAFQPQHF | TGTGCCAGCAGTCTCGGGGAGGGGGCCTTTCAGCCCCAGCATTTT
TRBJ1-6 | TRBD1 | NA | TRBV19 | CASSRQGGSPLHF | TGTGCCAGTAGCAGACAGGGCGGTTCACCCCTCCACTTT
TRBJ1-2 | NA | NA | TRBV27 | CASSPKQLLYGYTF | TGTGCCAGCAGTCCAAAGCAGCTGCTCTATGGCTACACCTTC
TRBJ2-5 | TRBD2 | NA | TRBV6-5 | CASSYLAGMKETQYF | TGTGCCAGCAGTTACCTAGCGGGAATGAAAGAGACCCAGTACTTC
TRBJ2-5 | NA | NA | TRBV14 | CASSQSGKETQYF | TGTGCCAGCAGCCAATCAGGGAAAGAGACCCAGTACTTC
TRBJ2-7 | NA | NA | TRBV29-1 | CSVEAQGSDEQYF | TGCAGCGTTGAAGCCCAGGGTTCCGACGAGCAGTACTTC
TRBJ2-1 | TRBD2 | NA | TRBV10-3 | CAIKVLADDNEQFF | TGTGCCATCAAAGTGCTAGCGGACGACAATGAGCAGTTCTTC
TRBJ1-3 | NA | few | TRBV7-6 | CASSLDLHTIYF | TGTGCCAGCAGCTTAGATCTCCACACCATATATTTT
TRBJ2-7 | NA | few | TRBV7-2 | CASSLAMGAHEQYF | TGTGCCAGCAGCTTAGCGATGGGAGCCCACGAGCAGTACTTC
TRBJ2-6 | TRBD2 | NA | TRBV10-3 | CAIKASGGLSGANVLTF | TGTGCCATCAAGGCTAGCGGGGGCCTCTCTGGGGCCAACGTCCTGACTTTC
TRBJ2-5 | NA | NA | TRBV5-1 | CASSLSTNQETQYF | TGCGCCAGCAGTTTGTCCACCAACCAAGAGACCCAGTACTTC
TRBJ2-5 | NA | NA | TRBV9 | CASSVGAGNQETQYF | TGTGCCAGCAGCGTAGGGGCGGGGAACCAAGAGACCCAGTACTTC
TRBJ1-1 | NA | NA | TRBV27 | CASRPAADNTEAFF | TGTGCCAGCAGACCGGCCGCAGATAACACTGAAGCTTTCTTT
TRBJ2-7 | NA | NA | TRBV6-5 | CASSQRVHEQYF | TGTGCCAGCAGCCAGCGAGTCCACGAGCAGTACTTC
TRBJ2-2 | NA | few | TRBV5-4 | CASSLTPGTGELFF | TGTGCCAGCAGCTTGACCCCGGGCACCGGGGAGCTGTTTTTT
TRBJ1-5 | TRBD1 | NA | TRBV6-6 | CASSYGQGSNQPQHF | TGTGCCAGCAGCTATGGACAGGGTAGCAATCAGCCCCAGCATTTT
TRBJ2-1 | TRBD1 | NA | TRBV29-1 | CSTGTGYDEQFF | TGCAGCACCGGGACAGGGTACGATGAGCAGTTCTTC
TRBJ1-2 | NA | few | TRBV7-2 | CASSLIAVANYGYTF | TGTGCCAGCAGCTTAATTGCAGTGGCAAATTATGGCTACACCTTC
TRBJ2-7 | NA | NA | TRBV7-2 | CASSSNTLDEQYF | TGTGCCAGCAGCTCAAACACATTGGACGAGCAGTACTTC
TRBJ1-2 | NA | NA | TRBV11-2 | CASSLDPSNYGYTF | TGTGCCAGCAGCTTAGATCCGAGTAACTATGGCTACACCTTC
TRBJ2-7 | NA | few | TRBV2 | CASGGSSYEQYF | TGTGCCAGCGGGGGCAGCTCCTACGAGCAGTACTTC
TRBJ1-6 | TRBD1 | NA | TRBV5-5 | CASSLTGENSPLHF | TGTGCCAGCAGCTTAACAGGGGAAAATTCACCCCTCCACTTT
TRBJ1-1 | TRBD1 | NA | TRBV6-6 | CASSARNRGGTEAFF | TGTGCCAGCAGTGCGAGGAACAGGGGTGGCACTGAAGCTTTCTTT
TRBJ2-7 | TRBD2 | NA | TRBV25-1 | CASSDKREASYEQYF | TGTGCCAGCAGTGATAAGCGGGAGGCATCCTACGAGCAGTACTTC